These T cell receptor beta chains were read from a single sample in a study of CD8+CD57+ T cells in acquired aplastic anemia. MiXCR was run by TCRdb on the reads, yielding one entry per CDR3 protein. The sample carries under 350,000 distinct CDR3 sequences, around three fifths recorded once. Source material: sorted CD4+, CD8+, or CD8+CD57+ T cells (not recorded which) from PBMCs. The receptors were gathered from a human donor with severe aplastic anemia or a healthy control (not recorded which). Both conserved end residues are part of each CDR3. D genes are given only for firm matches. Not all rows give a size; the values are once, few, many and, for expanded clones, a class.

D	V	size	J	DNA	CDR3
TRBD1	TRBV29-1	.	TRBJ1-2	TGCAGCGCAAGGGGGCTACAAGGCTACACCTTC	CSARGLQGYTF
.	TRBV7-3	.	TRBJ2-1	TGTGCCAGCAGCGTAAACAATGAGCAGTTCTTC	CASSVNNEQFF
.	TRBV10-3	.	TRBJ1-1	TGTGCCATCAGTGAGTCGGATCCTAAGAGCACTGAAGCTTTCTTT	CAISESDPKSTEAFF
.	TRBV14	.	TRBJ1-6	TGTGCCAGCAGCAAACCGGGACGACCCCTCCACTTT	CASSKPGRPLHF
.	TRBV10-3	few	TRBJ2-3	TGTGCCATCAGCCGACAGGGAGGCGCAGATACGCAGTATTTT	CAISRQGGADTQYF
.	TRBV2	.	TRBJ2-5	TGTGCCAGCAGCCAAGTACGACTAGTCCAAGAGACCCAGTACTTC	CASSQVRLVQETQYF
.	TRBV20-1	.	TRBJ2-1	TGCAGTGCGGATGCTAGGACTTCCAACAACGAGCAGTTCTTC	CSADARTSNNEQFF
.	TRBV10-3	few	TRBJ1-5	TGTGCCATCAGTGAGGCGGGGCAACCGGGTCAGCCCCAGCATTTT	CAISEAGQPGQPQHF
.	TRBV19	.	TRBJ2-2	TGTGCCAGTAGCAACTCCGGGATCGCCGGGGAGCTGTTTTTT	CASSNSGIAGELFF
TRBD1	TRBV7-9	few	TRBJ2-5	TGTGCCAGCAGGGACAGGTATCAAGAGACCCAGTACTTC	CASRDRYQETQYF
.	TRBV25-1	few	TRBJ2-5	TGTGCCAGCAGTGAATTAGGGGGAAGGGACCAAGAGACCCAGTACTTC	CASSELGGRDQETQYF
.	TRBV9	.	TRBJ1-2	TGTGCCAGCACCCTAGGAGGAGCAAACTATGGCTACACCTTC	CASTLGGANYGYTF
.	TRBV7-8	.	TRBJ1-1	TGTGCCAGCAGCTTATGGAGGGTGGGGGGTCGGACTGAAGCTTTCTTT	CASSLWRVGGRTEAFF
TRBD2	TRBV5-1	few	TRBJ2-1	TGCGCCAGCAGCTTGGATGGACTAGCGGGGACCGGCAATGAGCAGTTCTTC	CASSLDGLAGTGNEQFF
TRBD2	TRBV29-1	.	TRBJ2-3	TGCAGCGTTGACCGAGCGGGAAAATCAGATACGCAGTATTTT	CSVDRAGKSDTQYF
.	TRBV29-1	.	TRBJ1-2	TGCAGCTTAGGTTCCAGGGACCCCTATGGCTACACCTTC	CSLGSRDPYGYTF
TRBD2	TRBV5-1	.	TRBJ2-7	TGCGCCAGCACACTAGCGGGCTCCTACGAGCTGTACTTC	CASTLAGSYELYF
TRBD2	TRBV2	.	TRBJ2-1	TGTGCCAGCAGTGGCATGACTAGCGGTTACAATGAGCAGTTCTTC	CASSGMTSGYNEQFF
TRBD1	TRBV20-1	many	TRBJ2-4	TGCAGTGCGGGACAGGGGGCCCTTGACATTCAGTACTTC	CSAGQGALDIQYF
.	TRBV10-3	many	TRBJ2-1	TGTGCCATCAAAGGTCAGACTTCCTACAATGAGCAGTTCTTC	CAIKGQTSYNEQFF
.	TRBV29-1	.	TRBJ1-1	TGCAGCGTTGAAGATCAGAGACATAACACTGAAGCTTTCTTT	CSVEDQRHNTEAFF
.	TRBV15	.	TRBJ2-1	TGTGCCACCAGTGAAACCCCCCGTGGCGGTACCCTAGTAAATGAGCAGTTCTTC	CATSETPRGGTLVNEQFF
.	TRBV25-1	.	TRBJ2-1	TGTGCCAGCAGTGGACGAAACACCGGGACGGGCTACGAGCAGTTCTTC	CASSGRNTGTGYEQFF
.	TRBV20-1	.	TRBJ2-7	TGCAGTGCTAGGCGAACCGGGTTGTCTTTCTACGAGCAGTACTTC	CSARRTGLSFYEQYF
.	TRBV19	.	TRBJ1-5	TGTGCCAGTAGTATTGAGTCGGGATCTCAGCCCCAGCATTTT	CASSIESGSQPQHF
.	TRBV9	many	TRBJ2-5	TGTGCCAGCAGCGCAGGGACAGCGGGTCTCCAAGAGACCCAGTACTTC	CASSAGTAGLQETQYF
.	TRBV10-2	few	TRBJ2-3	TGCGCCAGCTACGCGGGGCGTGATACGCAGTATTTT	CASYAGRDTQYF
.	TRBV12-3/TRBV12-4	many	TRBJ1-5	TGTGCCAGCAGTACCAGCATTCCCGAACAGCCCCAGCATTTT	CASSTSIPEQPQHF
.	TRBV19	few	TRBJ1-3	TGTGCCACCAGACCAGGGCCCTCCTCTTCTGGAAACACCATATATTTT	CATRPGPSSSGNTIYF
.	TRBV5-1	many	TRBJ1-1	TGCGCCAGCAGCTCGGGACCCCCTGACACTGAAGCTTTCTTT	CASSSGPPDTEAFF
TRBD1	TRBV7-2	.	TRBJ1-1	TGTGCCAGCAGCTTACGAAGGACAGGCCTGAACACTGAAGCTTTCTTT	CASSLRRTGLNTEAFF
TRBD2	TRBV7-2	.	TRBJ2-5	TGTGCCAGCAGCTTAGTAATCAGGACTGCGGGGGAAGGAGAGACCCAGTACTTC	CASSLVIRTAGEGETQYF
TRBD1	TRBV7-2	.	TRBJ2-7	TGTGCCAGCAGCTCACCGGGACAGGGGATAGGCGACGAGCAGTACTTC	CASSSPGQGIGDEQYF
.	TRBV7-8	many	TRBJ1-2	TGTGCCAGCAGCTCCCAGGTGTCAGGGGTCAGGACCGGTGGCTACACCTTC	CASSSQVSGVRTGGYTF
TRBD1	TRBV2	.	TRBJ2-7	TGTGCCAGCAGGGGGACAGGGGGCTCCGAGCAGTACTTC	CASRGTGGSEQYF
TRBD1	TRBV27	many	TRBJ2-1	TGTGCCAGCGGGGGGGACAGGGGCAATGAGCAGTTCTTC	CASGGDRGNEQFF
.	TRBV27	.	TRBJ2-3	TGTGCCAGCAGTCCACTCCCCCCTGGTACGCAGTATTTT	CASSPLPPGTQYF
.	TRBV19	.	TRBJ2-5	TGTGCCAGTAGCCCAGCGGGACATCCTCAAGAGACCCAGTACTTC	CASSPAGHPQETQYF
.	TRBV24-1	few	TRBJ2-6	TGTGCCACCAGTGATTGGGAGAAGGCCTCTGGGGCCAACGTCCTGACTTTC	CATSDWEKASGANVLTF
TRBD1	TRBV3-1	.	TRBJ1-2	TGTGCCAGCAGCCCCGAGGGGACAGTGGCCAGGGGTGGCTACACCTTC	CASSPEGTVARGGYTF
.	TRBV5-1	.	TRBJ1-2	TGCGCCAGCAGCTATGGGCAGAACTATGGCTACACCTTC	CASSYGQNYGYTF
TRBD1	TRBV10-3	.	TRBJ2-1	TGTGCCATCCAGAGGACAGGGGGCAGGTGCAATGAGCAGTTCTTC	CAIQRTGGRCNEQFF
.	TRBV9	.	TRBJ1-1	TGTGCCAGCAGCGTTGAGGGACTAAGTGAAGCTTTCTTT	CASSVEGLSEAFF
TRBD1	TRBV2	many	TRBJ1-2	TGTGCCAGCACCTCGACAGGGGAAGGCTACACCTTC	CASTSTGEGYTF
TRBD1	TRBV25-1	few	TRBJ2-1	TGTGCCAGCAGCGGGACAGGGGGGCTCTTCGAGCAGTTCTTC	CASSGTGGLFEQFF
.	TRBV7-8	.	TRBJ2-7	TGTGCCAGCAGCTTATCCCGGGGATCCCACGAGCAGTACTTC	CASSLSRGSHEQYF
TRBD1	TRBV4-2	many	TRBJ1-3	TGTGCCAGCAGCGACCAGGGGGCAGGAAACACCATATATTTT	CASSDQGAGNTIYF
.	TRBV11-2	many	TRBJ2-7	TGTGCCAGCAGCCATATCCGACAGGCCTACGAGCAGTACTTC	CASSHIRQAYEQYF
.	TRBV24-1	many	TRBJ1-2	TGTGCCACCAGTGACTGGGAGAACTATGGCTACACCTTC	CATSDWENYGYTF
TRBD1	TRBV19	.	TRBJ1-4	TGTGCCAGTAGTCAGGGGACAGGGCTCAATGAAAAACTGTTTTTT	CASSQGTGLNEKLFF
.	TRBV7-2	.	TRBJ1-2	TGTGCCAGCAGCTTAAGTGTCCAGGGGCCGGACTACACCTTC	CASSLSVQGPDYTF
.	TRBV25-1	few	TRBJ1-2	TGTGCCAGCACCGGAGCAGGGTCTAACTATGGCTACACCTTC	CASTGAGSNYGYTF
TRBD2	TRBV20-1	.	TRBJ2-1	TGCAGTGCTGGGGGACGCGGGGGTCGTTACAATGAGCAGTTCTTC	CSAGGRGGRYNEQFF
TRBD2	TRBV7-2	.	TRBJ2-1	TGTGCCAGCAGCACTGGGGGGGGCGGGGGGTATAATGAGCAGTTCTTC	CASSTGGGGGYNEQFF
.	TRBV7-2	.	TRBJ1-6	TGTGCCAGCAGCTTAGCTGTTGACGGGTACGCCTATAATTCACCCCTCCACTTT	CASSLAVDGYAYNSPLHF
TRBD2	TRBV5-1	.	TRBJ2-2	TGCGCCAGCAGCCCGACTAGCGGGGGAACCGGGGAGCTGTTTTTT	CASSPTSGGTGELFF
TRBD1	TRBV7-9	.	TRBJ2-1	TGTGCCAGTAGTATCCCCGGGACAGGGAATCCCAATGAGCAGTTCTTC	CASSIPGTGNPNEQFF
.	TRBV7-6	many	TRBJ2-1	TGTGCCAGCAGTACCGCCAACAATGAGCAGTTCTTC	CASSTANNEQFF
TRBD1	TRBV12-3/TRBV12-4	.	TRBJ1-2	TGTGCCAGCAGTGGGACAGCTTACTCTGGCTACACCTTC	CASSGTAYSGYTF
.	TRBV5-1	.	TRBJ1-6	TGCGCCAGCAGAGGGGTTACTAGCACTTATAATTCACCCCTCCACTTT	CASRGVTSTYNSPLHF